These T cell receptor beta chains were read from a single sample in a study of blood T cell repertoires in COVID-19. Profiling relied on immunoSEQ multiplex PCR, and the TCRdb table lists in-frame clones only, not all of them. The sample yields roughly 200,000 clones, 82% seen once. The specimen sequenced was PBMCs or T cells enriched from blood (not recorded which). The receptors derive from a man in his forties who had recovered from COVID-19. Each CDR3 is given with its conserved first and last residue. A D gene is named only where the DNA matches it firmly. A row's size may be missing; if present it is once, few, many or a size class.

TRBD2,NA,TRBJ2-1,TRBV10-3,TGTGCCATCAGTGGAAAGCTAGCGGGGGCCTACAATGAGCAGTTCTTC,CAISGKLAGAYNEQFF
TRBD2,NA,TRBJ2-1,TRBV7-8,TGTGCCAGCAGCTTAGACGCGGGAGGGTCCGTCAATGAGCAGTTCTTC,CASSLDAGGSVNEQFF
NA,few,TRBJ2-1,TRBV2,TGTGCCAGCAGTGAGATGGTAACAGGGAAATACAATGAGCAGTTCTTC,CASSEMVTGKYNEQFF
TRBD2,NA,TRBJ2-2,TRBV27,TGTGCCAGCAGATCCTCCGGACTAGCGGGAGGGTTGAACACCGGGGAGCTGTTTTTT,CASRSSGLAGGLNTGELFF
NA,few,TRBJ1-2,TRBV7-2,TGTGCCAGCAGCGGCCAAGCGGGGGTGCATGGCTACACCTTC,CASSGQAGVHGYTF
NA,NA,TRBJ1-1,TRBV7-2,TGTGCCAGCAGCCAGGGGAGGGACACTGAAGCTTTCTTT,CASSQGRDTEAFF
TRBD2,NA,TRBJ2-2,TRBV4-3,TGCGCCAGCAGCCAAGGGAGCGGGAGTATCACCGGGGAGCTGTTTTTT,CASSQGSGSITGELFF
NA,NA,TRBJ1-5,TRBV5-6,TGTGCCGGCAGCTTGATGGCAGGGCGGTCGTGGCAGCCCCAGCATTTT,CAGSLMAGRSWQPQHF
NA,NA,TRBJ2-5,TRBV5-1,TGCGCCAGCAGCCCGCCATCCAGGGCAGAGACCCAGTACTTC,CASSPPSRAETQYF
TRBD1,few,TRBJ1-1,TRBV19,TGTGCCAGTAGTATAGCCCGGGGACAGGGAGAGTATACTGAAGCTTTCTTT,CASSIARGQGEYTEAFF
TRBD1,NA,TRBJ2-2,TRBV10-2,TGCGCCAGCAGAGGGACAGGGATCACCGGGGAGCTGTTTTTT,CASRGTGITGELFF
NA,NA,TRBJ1-1,TRBV10-3,TGTGCTGGCAGCCAGGCGGGCACTGAAGCTTTCTTT,CAGSQAGTEAFF
NA,NA,TRBJ1-5,TRBV24-1,TGTGCCACCAGTGATTACTCAGGGCAGCCCCAGCATTTT,CATSDYSGQPQHF
TRBD2,NA,TRBJ2-7,TRBV6-5,TGTGCCAGCAGTTACGGGGTGCTAGCGGGAGATAAGCAGTACTTC,CASSYGVLAGDKQYF
TRBD1,NA,TRBJ1-1,TRBV6-2/TRBV6-3,TGTGCCAGCAGTTACCGGGACAGGCCTGAAGCTTTCTTT,CASSYRDRPEAFF
TRBD2,NA,TRBJ2-5,TRBV2,TGTGCCAGCAGGGGACTACAAGAGACCCAGTACTTC,CASRGLQETQYF
TRBD1,NA,TRBJ2-7,TRBV6-5,TGTGCCAGCAGTTGGACAGGGGGGAACTCCTACGAGCAGTACTTC,CASSWTGGNSYEQYF
NA,NA,TRBJ2-3,TRBV24-1,TGTGCCACCAGTGACTCCACAGGGATGGATACGCAGTATTTT,CATSDSTGMDTQYF
NA,NA,TRBJ1-1,TRBV4-3,TGCGCCAGCAGCCAAGTGGGACACGGAAAAACTGAAGCTTTCTTT,CASSQVGHGKTEAFF
NA,NA,TRBJ2-1,TRBV5-6,TGTGCCAGCAGCCTTAGCGGCTCCTACAATGAGCAGTTCTTC,CASSLSGSYNEQFF
NA,NA,TRBJ1-1,TRBV9,TGTGCCAGCAGCCCCCGCGAGGTCGGCGTCCCTGAAGCTTTCTTT,CASSPREVGVPEAFF
TRBD2,few,TRBJ2-7,TRBV9,TGTGCCAGCAGCGAGGGACTAGCCCACGAGCAGTACTTC,CASSEGLAHEQYF
TRBD2,NA,TRBJ2-2,TRBV7-3,TGTGCCAGCAGCTTAGGGACTAGTGGCACCGGGGAGCTGTTTTTT,CASSLGTSGTGELFF
NA,few,TRBJ2-3,TRBV5-5,TGTGCCAGCAGACAGGGTTCAAGCACAGATACGCAGTATTTT,CASRQGSSTDTQYF
NA,NA,TRBJ1-5,TRBV11-2,TGTGCCAGCAGCCTAACCTCGGGCAATCAGCCCCAGCATTTT,CASSLTSGNQPQHF
NA,NA,TRBJ1-1,TRBV2,TGTGCCAGCACCGGAAGGGGAGGTCGTGGCACTGAAGCTTTCTTT,CASTGRGGRGTEAFF
NA,NA,TRBJ2-1,TRBV6-5,TGTGCCAGCAGTTATGGTAGCGAGGAGCAGTTCTTC,CASSYGSEEQFF
NA,NA,TRBJ2-5,TRBV12-3/TRBV12-4,TGTGCCAGTTTATCAGGCCTCCAAGAGACCCAGTACTTC,CASLSGLQETQYF
NA,NA,TRBJ2-5,TRBV4-1,TGCGCCAGCAGCCAAGAGTCTAGCTGGGAGACCCAGTACTTC,CASSQESSWETQYF
NA,NA,TRBJ2-7,TRBV11-2,TGTGCCAGCAGCTTTAAACTAGCCTACGAGCAGTACTTC,CASSFKLAYEQYF
TRBD1,few,TRBJ1-3,TRBV28,TGTGCCAGCAGTCCACAGGGGGCTAGCGGAAACACCATATATTTT,CASSPQGASGNTIYF
NA,NA,TRBJ2-5,TRBV6-2/TRBV6-3,TGTGCCAGCAGTTATTGGGAGTACCAAGAGACCCAGTACTTC,CASSYWEYQETQYF
TRBD1,NA,TRBJ2-7,TRBV7-9,TGTGCCAGCAGCCCGGACAGGGAGCAGTACTTC,CASSPDREQYF
TRBD2,NA,TRBJ2-1,TRBV11-3,TGTGCCAGCAGCTTAAATCGGTTGCGGGAGGTGGGCTACAATGAGCAGTTCTTC,CASSLNRLREVGYNEQFF
TRBD1,NA,TRBJ1-1,TRBV4-3,TGCGCCAGCAGCCAAGAAAGGTACAGGGGCACTGAAGCTTTCTTT,CASSQERYRGTEAFF
TRBD1,NA,TRBJ1-1,TRBV19,TGTGCCAGTAGTATCAGTCCCGGGACAGGGTCGAACACTGAAGCTTTCTTT,CASSISPGTGSNTEAFF
NA,NA,TRBJ2-2,TRBV10-3,TGTGCCATCACCCGAGAGGTAGCGGCGCTGAACACCGGGGAGCTGTTTTTT,CAITREVAALNTGELFF
TRBD2,few,TRBJ2-3,TRBV18,TGTGCCAGCTCCTTCGTGACTAGCGCCGACACAGATACGCAGTATTTT,CASSFVTSADTDTQYF
NA,NA,TRBJ2-7,TRBV19,TGTGCCAGTAGTTCAGGGGGGACGCTTTACGAGCAGTACTTC,CASSSGGTLYEQYF
NA,NA,TRBJ1-2,TRBV5-4,TGTGCCAGCAGCTTGCGGGGTGGGGGCTACACCTTC,CASSLRGGGYTF
NA,NA,TRBJ1-3,TRBV27,TGTGCCAGCAGCCGTGGAAACACCATATATTTT,CASSRGNTIYF
TRBD2,NA,TRBJ2-7,TRBV27,TGTGCCAGCAGTTTCGGGCGGGAGCCCTACGAGCAGTACTTC,CASSFGREPYEQYF
NA,NA,TRBJ1-4,TRBV5-1,TGCGCCAGCTCGGACCCTTTGGGGGGTGAAAAACTGTTTTTT,CASSDPLGGEKLFF
NA,few,TRBJ1-6,TRBV9,TGTGCCAGCAGCGTCAGACAGGATAATTCACCCCTCCACTTT,CASSVRQDNSPLHF
NA,NA,TRBJ2-3,TRBV5-1,TGCGCCAGCAGCTTGGGTTTCGCTGCTATGGGCTACACAGATACGCAGTATTTT,CASSLGFAAMGYTDTQYF
NA,NA,TRBJ2-1,TRBV21-1,TGTGCCAGCAGCACTTCCGGGACAGCGCCTTACAATGAGCAGTTCTTC,CASSTSGTAPYNEQFF
TRBD1,NA,TRBJ1-4,TRBV5-1,TGCGCCAGCAGCCCTGGGACAGTTAATGAAAAACTGTTTTTT,CASSPGTVNEKLFF
NA,NA,TRBJ2-2,TRBV18,TGTGCCAGCTCACTGTCAGGGTCCGGGGAGCTGTTTTTT,CASSLSGSGELFF
TRBD2,NA,TRBJ2-2,TRBV7-6,TGTGCCAGCAGCTTATATACGGAGGCGGGAGAGAACACCGGGGAGCTGTTTTTT,CASSLYTEAGENTGELFF
NA,NA,TRBJ1-1,TRBV7-9,TGTGCCAGCAGCTTCGTAGAGGGGACAACTTTCTTT,CASSFVEGTTFF
NA,NA,TRBJ1-2,TRBV6-5,TGTGCCAGCAGTTACTCCCTGCCGGGGGGCTACACCTTC,CASSYSLPGGYTF
NA,NA,TRBJ1-1,TRBV9,TGTGCCAGCAGCGTATCCGGACAGACTGAAGCTTTCTTT,CASSVSGQTEAFF
TRBD1,few,TRBJ2-1,TRBV4-2,TGTGCCAGCAGCCAAGAAGGGCCGGACAGGAGCTCCTACAATGAGCAGTTCTTC,CASSQEGPDRSSYNEQFF
NA,many,TRBJ1-5,TRBV30,TGTGCCTGGAGTGTTGGCAGGGAACAGCCCCAGCATTTT,CAWSVGREQPQHF
NA,NA,TRBJ1-1,TRBV18,TGTGCCAGCTCATATACAGGTCCCACTGAAGCTTTCTTT,CASSYTGPTEAFF
TRBD2,NA,TRBJ2-2,TRBV7-9,TGTGCCAGCCCAGGACTAGCGGGAGATAAAGGGGAGCTGTTTTTT,CASPGLAGDKGELFF
NA,NA,TRBJ1-5,TRBV27,TGTGCCAGCAGTTTATCGGGGGGGCGCCGGCAGCCCCAGCATTTT,CASSLSGGRRQPQHF
TRBD1,NA,TRBJ1-6,TRBV25-1,TGTGCCAGCAGTGATAGGACAGGGGGCGAAGAGTCACCCCTCCACTTT,CASSDRTGGEESPLHF